This TCR beta chain was captured in a study of OX40 agonist ivuxolimab in advanced cancers. Study in general: It was permissible to have had prior anti-PD-1, anti-PD-L1 or anti-CTLA-4 therapy, and around 40% had some.

Points on this clone: The target antigen is unknown.

Sequencing was performed with immunoSEQ multiplex PCR; in TCRdb, only in-frame clones are kept and a portion is missing. The table shows about 20,000 clones, with 79% occurring only once. Points from the study as a whole: The study found among the lowest clonal expansion in partial responders at 0.1-3.0 mg/kg. Both blood CD4+ and CD8+ T cells showed clonal growth by week 6 at 0.1 to 3.0 mg/kg. Compared with CD4+, CD8+ T cells on average had more expanded clones.

Specimen: CD4+ or CD8+ T cells sorted from blood, collected in a trial of the OX40 agonist ivuxolimab. This receptor was obtained from an adult with an advanced solid tumor such as melanoma, head and neck, liver or kidney cancer.

The CDR3 DNA is TGTGCCAGTAGTATAGTGGCGCCAGGTTGGAGCAATCAGCCCCAGCATTTT. Encoded protein: CASSIVAPGWSNQPQHF. The chain has TRBV19 and TRBJ1-5; D is unclear. Trimming pared 1 base from V and 1 base from J, leaving 14 bases between. The CDR3 has 17 residues. Germline-derived CDR1 and CDR2 are LNHDA and SQIVND (reference sequence).